This T cell receptor beta chain derives from a study of blood T cell repertoires in COVID-19. Overall study context: The origin of the acute and convalescent COVID-19 samples was the United States, Italy and Spain. The analysed material was cDNA or gDNA that came from T cells, B-cell-depleted T cells, or PBMCs.

Authors' processing steps: For nucleated cells, counts were estimated from reference gene primer amplification. This table comes from immunoSEQ multiplex PCR, and its TCRdb copy is limited to in-frame clones, with some not included. Clonal size and the V and J genes are those of that table, whereas D and trimming came from the DNA. Among about 170,000 clones listed, approximately 90% were seen once. Those enrolled in Seattle joined during active infection and were followed longitudinally afterward. This CDR3 region has 13 residues. V lost 5 bases, J lost 7 bases, and 12 bases lay in between. This sequence originates from a man aged 18 to 30 with COVID-19, enrolled during active disease. The J gene is TRBJ1-5, the V gene TRBV12-3 or TRBV12-4; D remains unclear. Input material: peripheral blood. The CDR3 DNA is TGTGCCAGCAGTCGAGGACGGGAACAGCCCCAGCATTTT. Amino acid sequence: CASSRGREQPQHF.